Below, one TCR beta chain is given with its context. The CDR3 contains 15 residues. Trimming took 3 bases from V and 6 from J; bases not matched to a gene: 8. Germline lookup yields CDR1 MGHRA and CDR2 YSYEKL. The sample belongs to a study of human T cells and chemical hapten exposure. TCRdb independently ran MiXCR on the RACE reads; one entry per CDR3 protein. Counted here are 300,000 to 350,000 distinct CDR3 sequences, around 7% occurring once; the ten biggest clones make up more than 7%. Documented time point: patch test 1, 2 weeks after DPC sensitization. This sample's treatment: therapeutic diphenylcyclopropenone sensitization with weekly scalp DPC.

Sequenced material: whole blood, taken in connection with sensitization to the hapten diphenylcyclopropenone (DPC). The V gene is TRBV4-1, the J gene TRBJ1-2, with 9 positions matching TRBD1. This clonotype was sampled from a woman aged 18-29 years with alopecia areata. Some clones in this sample may be carry-over from other donors' samples. Here the CDR3 DNA reads TGCGCCAGCAGCCAGATACCCGGGACAGGGAATGGCTACACCTTC. Encoded protein: CASSQIPGTGNGYTF.